This T cell receptor (beta chain) was observed in a study of blood T cell repertoires in COVID-19. Some clones are missing from TCRdb's copy, which holds only in-frame ones; the method was immunoSEQ multiplex PCR. The sample lists around 160,000 clones; roughly 93% were seen once. The TCR comes from a man younger than 30 with acute or convalescent COVID-19. Sequencing was carried out using peripheral blood.

DNA for the CDR3: TGCGCCAGCAGCCCCACAGGGACAGAGAGCAATCAGCCCCAGCATTTT. Translating it yields CASSPTGTESNQPQHF. The V gene is TRBV5-1, the J gene TRBJ1-5; TRBD1 matches at 7 bases. This CDR3 has 16 residues. Trimming at V came to 4 bases and at J to 1 base, leaving 8 bases not matched to a gene. Germline V gene lookup returns CDR1 SGHRS and CDR2 YFSETQ. The full variable domain, with the rest looked up from reference TRBV5-1 and TRBJ1-5, is KAGVTQTPRYLIKTRGQQVTLSCSPISGHRSVSWYQQTPGQGLQFLFEYFSETQRNKGNFPGRFSGRQFSNSRSEMNVSTLELGDSALYLCASSPTGTESNQPQHFGDGTRLSIL.